This T cell receptor (beta chain) is from a study of blood T cells in healthy people across ages. The CDR3 has 15 residues. After removal of 1 base from V and 11 bases from J, the junction contained 12 bases not matched to a gene. Germline V gene sequence: CDR1 LGHNA, CDR2 YNFKEQ. Alongside a J-beta primer mix, a sample-barcoded 5' primer served in a second PCR lasting roughly 7 to 11 cycles. A single record per CDR3 protein comes from TCRdb applying MiXCR to the 5' RACE reads. The data show 650,000 to 1,000,000 distinct CDR3 sequences, around 34% seen once. The sequencing sample was made of blood. The clonotype originates from a man younger than 30 in good health. The chain has TRBV4-2 and TRBJ2-5; 8 bases agree with TRBD1. The CDR3 sequence: CASSQVISGGYEQYF. DNA for the CDR3: TGTGCCAGCAGCCAAGTAATTTCAGGGGGCTATGAGCAGTACTTC.